These T cell receptor beta chains were read from a single sample in a study of shared clonotypes between healthy human individuals. Sequenced by immunoSEQ multiplex PCR; TCRdb stores in-frame clones only, minus some. Here the sample spans hundreds of thousands of clones, 97% being singletons. The specimen was naive CD4+ T cells sorted from blood. These receptors were collected from a woman aged 25 to 39 in good health. Each CDR3 is given without its conserved first and last residue.

TRBV28,TRBJ1-1,ASSKGTTEAF
TRBV28,TRBJ2-7,ASRNSGPYEQY
TRBV28,TRBJ2-7,AGAGGSPYEQY
TRBV10-3,TRBJ2-7,AISESGPIPYEQY
TRBV6-5,TRBJ1-4,ASSYSSSGGDEKLF
TRBV6-4,TRBJ2-5,ASPCRRGWDQETQY
TRBV18,TRBJ1-2,ASSPPGPYGYT
TRBV7-9,TRBJ1-1,ASSLVGWGAF
TRBV27,TRBJ2-7,ASSLSLSGEQY
TRBV28,TRBJ2-7,ASSTPGQVRYEQY
TRBV2,TRBJ2-3,ASRPGVIFTDTQY
TRBV30,TRBJ2-1,AWSVRDEQF
TRBV28,TRBJ2-1,ASISPRNEQF
TRBV2,TRBJ2-3,ASSEARSGTSSDTQY
TRBV6-1,TRBJ1-4,ASRPGFNEKLF
TRBV5-1,TRBJ2-7,ASSSAGDGYEQY
TRBV7-9,TRBJ2-5,ASSSGQGGSETQY